Shown below are 18 T cell receptor beta chains from a single sample sequenced in a study of T cell repertoires in cytomegalovirus infection (dated by TCRdb to the late 2010s). These receptors have no known antigen. The sequencing machine was an Illumina HiSeq 1500. TCRdb took the public reads, trimmed them with fastp at Q25, ran MiXCR for clone calling and kept in-frame beta chains. A single entry per CDR3 protein holds the most common genes and DNA from its merged rows. For this sample there are some 220,000 distinct CDR3 sequences; less than 50% appear just once. The top ten hold approximately 60% of the sample. This sample's treatment or condition label indicates: in vitro stimulation with specific CMV peptide epitopes to enrich CMV-specific T cells. Material: CD8+ T cells from cultured PBMCs, obtained from culture after CMV antigen stimulation. These receptors came from a human donor in good health (CMV status not recorded). Some clones in this sample may be carry-over from other donors' samples.

This clonotype was seen more than once but under ten times. V and J are TRBV7-3 and TRBJ2-5, with D possibly TRBD2 on 5 matching bases. The length of the CDR3 is 15 residues. Germline values: CDR1 SGHTA, CDR2 FQGTGA. Trimming removed 0 bases at V and 3 bases at J, with 11 bases between. In nucleotides, the CDR3 is TGTGCCAGCAGCTTAACGGCGGGCTTCAAAGAGACCCAGTACTTC. Protein product: CASSLTAGFKETQYF.

This clonotype appeared a single time. The V and J genes are TRBV10-3 and TRBJ2-3; 10 bases are shared with TRBD2. The CDR3 has 17 amino acids. The germline V gene has CDR1 ENHRY and CDR2 SYGVKD. Trimming at V came to 2 bases and at J to 4 bases, leaving 9 bases not matched to a gene. This CDR3 reads CAISERASGSLADTQYF. CDR3 DNA: TGTGCCATCAGTGAGAGAGCTAGCGGGAGTTTGGCAGATACGCAGTATTTT.

This clonotype has only one observation. The chain employs TRBV11-2 and TRBJ1-1, with no clear D. CDR3 length: 14 amino acids. The germline gives CDR1 SGHAT, CDR2 FQNNGV. V lost 1 base and J 5 bases, leaving 11 bases between the germline ends. As DNA, the CDR3 is TGTGCCAGCAGCTTAGTATTGACGGATACTGAAGCTTTCTTT. It encodes CASSLVLTDTEAFF.

The table lists this clonotype with a few counts. V gene TRBV28 combines with J gene TRBJ2-5; D gene uncertain. Germline V lookup: CDR1 MDHEN, CDR2 SYDVKM. The CDR3 is made up of 13 amino acids. The V and J ends lost 2 bases and 3 bases respectively, with 7 bases between them. In nucleotides, the CDR3 is TGTGCCAGCAGTTTAGGGCAGGAAGAGACCCAGTACTTC. Amino acid sequence: CASSLGQEETQYF.

This clonotype was seen more than once but under ten times. The genes are TRBV6-5 and TRBJ1-2; TRBD1 aligns across 7 bases. CDR1 and CDR2 (germline): MNHEY, SVGAGI. CDR3 length: 16 amino acids. V lost 0 bases to trimming and J lost 4 bases; unmatched junction nucleotides: 8. The CDR3 DNA reads TGTGCCAGCAGTTACTCGACGGAGGGGGCGGGCTATGGCTACACCTTC. This translates into CASSYSTEGAGYGYTF.

V usage is TRBV4-1 and J usage is TRBJ2-1, with 9 bases that match TRBD2. The CDR3 length is 18 residues. CDR1 is MGHRA, CDR2 YSYEKL, per germline. Trimming cost V 3 bases and J 1 base; bases outside gene matches: 10. The CDR3 region is CASSQEGSGGLSYNEQFF. CDR3 nucleotides: TGCGCCAGCAGCCAGGAGGGTAGCGGGGGCCTTTCCTACAATGAGCAGTTCTTC.

The V call is TRBV20-1, the J call TRBJ2-2; 16 bases fit TRBD2. Losses at the gene ends were 5 bases for V and 1 base for J; bases not matched to a gene: 7. Germline values: CDR1 DFQATT, CDR2 SNEGSKA (reference sequence). The CDR3 runs to 18 residues. The CDR3 nucleotides are TGCAGTGCTTCCGGGACTAGCGGGAGGGCCAGGAACACCGGGGAGCTGTTTTTT. Translated: CSASGTSGRARNTGELFF.

The table lists this clonotype with many counts. This chain joins TRBV7-9 and TRBJ1-5; D is possibly TRBD1 (5 bases). Trimming pared 5 bases from V and 0 bases from J, leaving 5 bases between. Per the germline V gene, CDR1 is SEHNR and CDR2 is FQNEAQ (reference sequence). The CDR3 is made up of 13 amino acids. The CDR3 region is CASSDSSNQPQHF. In nucleotides, the CDR3 is TGTGCCAGCAGCGACAGTAGCAATCAGCCCCAGCATTTT.

This clonotype was seen a few times. J is TRBJ2-1 and V is TRBV11-2; tentatively, D is TRBD1 or TRBD2 (7 bases each). CDR1 is SGHAT, CDR2 FQNNGV, per germline. The CDR3 extends over 15 amino acids. V shed 6 bases and J shed 2 bases, with 14 bases lying between them. This CDR3 is CASSPTGRAYNEQFF. The CDR3 coding sequence is TGTGCCAGCAGTCCGACAGGGAGGGCCTACAATGAGCAGTTCTTC.

V is TRBV11-2 and J is TRBJ1-1; 7 bases line up with TRBD1. Germline CDR1 reads SGHAT; CDR2 reads FQNNGV. The CDR3 runs 15 residues. The junction had 5 bases not matched to a gene; V was cut back by 3 bases and J by 1 base. The CDR3 loop is CASSLWDRENTEAFF. The DNA for the CDR3 is TGTGCCAGCAGCTTGTGGGACAGAGAGAACACTGAAGCTTTCTTT.

Many counts were recorded for this clonotype. This chain uses TRBV7-6 with TRBJ2-7; D uncertain. Trimming removed 6 bases at V and 3 bases at J, with 12 bases between. CDR1 is SGHVS and CDR2 is FNYEAQ in the germline V gene. This CDR3 is built from 13 residues. CDR3 protein: CASSWGLNYEQYF. CDR3 in DNA: TGTGCCAGCAGTTGGGGATTGAACTACGAGCAGTACTTC.

The V gene is TRBV18, the J gene TRBJ2-7, with TRBD1 matching 7 bases. The CDR3 totals 15 residues. The ends lost 1 base at V and 6 bases at J; junction bases unmatched: 9. Germline V gives CDR1 KGHSH, CDR2 LQKENI. This CDR3 reads CASSPQRQGHREQYF. The CDR3 DNA sequence: TGTGCCAGCTCACCACAGAGACAGGGCCACCGCGAGCAGTACTTC.

This clonotype was recorded at least ten times. The chain uses TRBV7-6 and TRBJ2-1, with D possibly matching TRBD2 (6 bases). In germline, CDR1 is SGHVS, CDR2 FNYEAQ. Trimming cost V 5 bases and J 6 bases, with 8 bases left between them. The CDR3 loop spans 12 amino acids. CDR3 in DNA: TGTGCCAGCAGCCCGACTAGCAATGAGCAGTTCTTC. Protein: CASSPTSNEQFF.

The chain couples TRBV27 to TRBJ2-7, with D tentatively TRBD1 (5 bases). The germline CDR1 and CDR2 sequences are MNHEY and SMNVEV (reference sequence). V was pared by 6 bases and J by 7 bases, with 13 bases between. The CDR3 runs 12 residues. The CDR3: CASSNSGFEQYF. The CDR3, as DNA: TGTGCCAGCAGCAACTCAGGGTTTGAGCAGTACTTC.

J is TRBJ2-7 and V is TRBV29-1; D call uncertain. V lost 5 bases to trimming and J lost 0 bases, with 14 bases between them. Germline V gene data show CDR1 as SQVTM and CDR2 as ANQGSEA. The CDR3 consists of 14 residues. The CDR3 coding sequence is TGCAGCGTTCTGAAGGGAACAAGCTCCTACGAGCAGTACTTC. The encoded protein is CSVLKGTSSYEQYF.

This clonotype was picked up one time. This sequence joins TRBV7-8 and TRBJ1-5, with 10 bases aligning to TRBD1. This CDR3 spans 18 amino acids. Germline CDR1 SGHVS, CDR2 FQNEAQ. J lost 2 bases, V lost 4 bases, and 11 bases had no gene match. CDR3 nucleotides: TGTGCCAGCAGCTCGGGGTGGGGACAGGGGCGAGGCAATCAGCCCCAGCATTTT. It yields the protein CASSSGWGQGRGNQPQHF.

CDR3 in DNA: TGTGCCAGCAGCTTAGCCTCGACAGGGTGGGACACCGGGGAGCTGTTTTTT. As protein: CASSLASTGWDTGELFF. The rearrangement links TRBV11-1 to TRBJ2-2; 7 bases fit TRBD1. Germline CDR1 reads SGHAT; CDR2 reads FQDESV (reference sequence). CDR3 length equals 17 residues. The V and J ends lost 0 bases and 3 bases, in that order; junction bases with no gene match: 7.

The chain carries TRBV7-9 and TRBJ1-2; no clear D gene. Trimming pared 1 base from V and 2 bases from J, leaving 11 bases between. This CDR3 is built from 15 residues. CDR1 is SEHNR, CDR2 FQNEAQ, per germline (reference sequence). The CDR3 spells CASSLVTDTNYGYTF. CDR3 coding DNA: TGTGCCAGCAGCTTAGTGACTGACACGAACTATGGCTACACCTTC.